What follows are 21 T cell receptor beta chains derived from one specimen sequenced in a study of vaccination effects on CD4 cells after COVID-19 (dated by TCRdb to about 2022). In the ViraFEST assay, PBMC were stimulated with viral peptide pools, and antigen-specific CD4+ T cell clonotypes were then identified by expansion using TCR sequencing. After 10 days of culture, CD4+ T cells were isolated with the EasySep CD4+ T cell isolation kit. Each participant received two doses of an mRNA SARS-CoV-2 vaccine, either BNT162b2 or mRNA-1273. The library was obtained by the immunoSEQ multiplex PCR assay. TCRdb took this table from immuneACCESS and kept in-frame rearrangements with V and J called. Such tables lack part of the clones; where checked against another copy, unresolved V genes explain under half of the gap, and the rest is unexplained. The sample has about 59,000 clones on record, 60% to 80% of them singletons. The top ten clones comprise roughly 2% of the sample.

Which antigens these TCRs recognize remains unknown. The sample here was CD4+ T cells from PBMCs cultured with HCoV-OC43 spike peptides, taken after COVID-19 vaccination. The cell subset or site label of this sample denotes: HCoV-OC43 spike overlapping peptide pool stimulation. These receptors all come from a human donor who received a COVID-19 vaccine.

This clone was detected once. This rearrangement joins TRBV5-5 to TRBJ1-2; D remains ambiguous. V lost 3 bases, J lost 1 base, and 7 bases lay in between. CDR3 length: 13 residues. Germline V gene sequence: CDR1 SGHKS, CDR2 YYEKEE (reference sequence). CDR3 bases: TGTGCCAGCAGCTCCGTCGGTAACTATGGCTACACCTTC. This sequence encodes CASSSVGNYGYTF.

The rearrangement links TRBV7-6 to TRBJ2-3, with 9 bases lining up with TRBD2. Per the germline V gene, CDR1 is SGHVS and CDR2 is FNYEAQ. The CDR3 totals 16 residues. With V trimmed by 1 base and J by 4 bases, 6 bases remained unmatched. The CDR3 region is CASSLGAAGGSDTQYF. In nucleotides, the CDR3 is TGTGCCAGCAGCTTAGGGGCAGCGGGGGGCTCAGATACGCAGTATTTT.

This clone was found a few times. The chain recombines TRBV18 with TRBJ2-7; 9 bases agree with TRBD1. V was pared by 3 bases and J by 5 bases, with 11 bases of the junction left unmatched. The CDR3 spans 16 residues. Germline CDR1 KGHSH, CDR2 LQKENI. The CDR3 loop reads CASSPQGQGMIDEQYV. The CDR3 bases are TGTGCCAGCTCACCCCAGGGACAGGGAATGATCGACGAGCAGTACGTC.

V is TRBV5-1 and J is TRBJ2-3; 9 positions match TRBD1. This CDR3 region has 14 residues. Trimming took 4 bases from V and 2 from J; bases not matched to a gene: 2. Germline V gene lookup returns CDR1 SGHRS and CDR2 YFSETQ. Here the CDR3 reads CASSGTGNTDTQYF. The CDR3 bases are TGCGCCAGCAGCGGGACAGGGAACACAGATACGCAGTATTTT.

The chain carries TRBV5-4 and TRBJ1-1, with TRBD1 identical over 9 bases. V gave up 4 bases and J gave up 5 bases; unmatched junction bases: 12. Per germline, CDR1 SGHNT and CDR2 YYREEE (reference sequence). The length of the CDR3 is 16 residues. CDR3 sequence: CASSTGTGLPGTEAFF. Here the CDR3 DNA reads TGTGCCAGCAGCACCGGGACAGGGTTACCCGGGACTGAAGCTTTCTTT.

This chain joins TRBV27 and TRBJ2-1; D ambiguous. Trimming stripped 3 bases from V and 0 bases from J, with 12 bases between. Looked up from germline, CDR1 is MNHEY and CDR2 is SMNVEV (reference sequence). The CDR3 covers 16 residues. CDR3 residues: CASSLVISSSYNEQFF. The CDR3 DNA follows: TGTGCCAGCAGTTTGGTCATCTCGAGCTCCTACAATGAGCAGTTCTTC.

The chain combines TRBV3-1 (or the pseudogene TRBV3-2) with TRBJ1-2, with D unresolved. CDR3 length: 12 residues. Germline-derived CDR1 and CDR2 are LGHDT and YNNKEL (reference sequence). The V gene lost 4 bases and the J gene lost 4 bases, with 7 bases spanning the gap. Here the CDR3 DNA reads TGTGCCAGCAGCCGAAGCCCCTATGGCTACACCTTC. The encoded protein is CASSRSPYGYTF.

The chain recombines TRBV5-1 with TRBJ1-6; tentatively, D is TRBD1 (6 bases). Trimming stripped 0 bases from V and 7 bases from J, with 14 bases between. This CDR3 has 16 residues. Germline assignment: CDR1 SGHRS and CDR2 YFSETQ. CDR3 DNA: TGCGCCAGCAGCTTGGGACAGGCGGTCATGAATTCACCCCTCCACTTT. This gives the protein CASSLGQAVMNSPLHF.

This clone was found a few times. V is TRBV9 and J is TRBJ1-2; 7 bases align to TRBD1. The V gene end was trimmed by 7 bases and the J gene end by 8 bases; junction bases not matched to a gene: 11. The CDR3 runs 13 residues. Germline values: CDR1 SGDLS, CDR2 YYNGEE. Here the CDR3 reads CASGIGGSRGYTF. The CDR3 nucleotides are TGTGCCAGCGGTATAGGGGGCTCTAGGGGCTACACCTTC.

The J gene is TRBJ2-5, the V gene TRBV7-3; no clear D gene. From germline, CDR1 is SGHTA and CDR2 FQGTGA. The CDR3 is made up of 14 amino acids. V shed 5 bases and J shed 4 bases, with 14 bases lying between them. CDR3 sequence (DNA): TGTGCCAGCAGCGAAGGACCCACGGCAGAGACCCAGTACTTC. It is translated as CASSEGPTAETQYF.

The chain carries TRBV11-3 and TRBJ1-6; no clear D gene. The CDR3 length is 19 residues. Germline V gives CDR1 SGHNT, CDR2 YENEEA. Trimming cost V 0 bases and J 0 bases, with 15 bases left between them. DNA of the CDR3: TGTGCCAGCAGCTTAGAGCGGGCAGCCACTAGCTCCTATAATTCACCCCTCCACTTT. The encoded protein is CASSLERAATSSYNSPLHF. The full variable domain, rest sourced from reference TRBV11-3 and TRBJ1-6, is EAGVVQSPRYKIIEKKQPVAFWCNPISGHNTLYWYLQNLGQGPELLIRYENEEAVDDSQLPKDRFSAERLKGVDSTLKIQPAELGDSAVYLCASSLERAATSSYNSPLHFGNGTRLTVT.

DNA for the CDR3: TGCGCCAGCAGCCATTTAGACTCTAACTATGGCTACACCTTC. Encoded protein: CASSHLDSNYGYTF. The genes are TRBV4-3 and TRBJ1-2, with D unresolved. The CDR3 runs 14 residues. Between the trimmed V and J ends, which lost 3 bases and 0 bases, there was a span of 8 bases. Germline CDR1 and CDR2: LGHNA and YSLEER.

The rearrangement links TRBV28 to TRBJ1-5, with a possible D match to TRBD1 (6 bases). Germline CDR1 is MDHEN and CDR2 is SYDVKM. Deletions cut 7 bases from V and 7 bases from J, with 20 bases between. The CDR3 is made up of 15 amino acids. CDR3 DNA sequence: TGTGCCAGCACCACGGACAGAGGCCAGGAACAGCCCCAGCATTTT. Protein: CASTTDRGQEQPQHF.

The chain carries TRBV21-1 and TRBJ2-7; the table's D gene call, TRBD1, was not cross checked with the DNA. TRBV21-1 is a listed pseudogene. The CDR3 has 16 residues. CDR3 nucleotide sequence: TGTGCCAGCAGCCTATCCTCCGGGACAAGGGCCCTCGAGCAGTACGTC. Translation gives CASSLSSGTRALEQYV.

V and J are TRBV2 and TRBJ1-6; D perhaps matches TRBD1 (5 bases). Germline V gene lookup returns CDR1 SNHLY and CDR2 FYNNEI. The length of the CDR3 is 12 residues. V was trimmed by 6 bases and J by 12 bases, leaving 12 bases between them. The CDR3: CASSEQAGPLHF. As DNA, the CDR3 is TGTGCCAGCAGCGAACAGGCGGGACCCCTCCACTTT.

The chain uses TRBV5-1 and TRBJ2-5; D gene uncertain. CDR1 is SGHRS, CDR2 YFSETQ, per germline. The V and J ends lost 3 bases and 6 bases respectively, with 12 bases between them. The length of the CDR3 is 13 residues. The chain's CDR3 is CASSSGSLQTQYF. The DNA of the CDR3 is TGCGCCAGCAGCTCCGGATCCCTGCAGACCCAGTACTTC. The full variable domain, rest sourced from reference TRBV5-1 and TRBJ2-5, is KAGVTQTPRYLIKTRGQQVTLSCSPISGHRSVSWYQQTPGQGLQFLFEYFSETQRNKGNFPGRFSGRQFSNSRSEMNVSTLELGDSALYLCASSSGSLQTQYFGPGTRLLVL.

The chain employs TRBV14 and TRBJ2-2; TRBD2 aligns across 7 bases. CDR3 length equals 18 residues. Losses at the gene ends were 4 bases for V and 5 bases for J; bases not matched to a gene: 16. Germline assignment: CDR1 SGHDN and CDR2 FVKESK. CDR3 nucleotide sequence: TGTGCCAGCAGCCTAAGAGGTTCTCAGACTAGCAAAACCGGGGAGCTGTTTTTT. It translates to CASSLRGSQTSKTGELFF.

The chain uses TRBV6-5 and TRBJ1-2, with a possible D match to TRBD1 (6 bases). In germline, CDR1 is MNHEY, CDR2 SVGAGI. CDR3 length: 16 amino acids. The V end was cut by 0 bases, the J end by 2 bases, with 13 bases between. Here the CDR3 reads CASSYSGRGANYGYTF. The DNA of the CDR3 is TGTGCCAGCAGTTACTCGGGGCGGGGGGCAAACTATGGCTACACCTTC.

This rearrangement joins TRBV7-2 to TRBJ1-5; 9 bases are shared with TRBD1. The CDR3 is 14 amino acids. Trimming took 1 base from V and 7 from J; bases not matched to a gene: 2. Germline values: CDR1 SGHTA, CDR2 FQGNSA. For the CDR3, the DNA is TGTGCCAGCAGCTTAGAGACAGGGGGACAGCCCCAGCATTTT. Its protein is CASSLETGGQPQHF.

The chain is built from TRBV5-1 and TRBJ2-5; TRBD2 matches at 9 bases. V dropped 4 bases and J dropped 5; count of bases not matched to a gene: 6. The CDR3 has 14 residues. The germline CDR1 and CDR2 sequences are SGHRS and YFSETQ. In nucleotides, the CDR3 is TGCGCCAGCAGCCTTAGCGGGGGAGGGGAGACCCAGTACTTC. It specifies CASSLSGGGETQYF.

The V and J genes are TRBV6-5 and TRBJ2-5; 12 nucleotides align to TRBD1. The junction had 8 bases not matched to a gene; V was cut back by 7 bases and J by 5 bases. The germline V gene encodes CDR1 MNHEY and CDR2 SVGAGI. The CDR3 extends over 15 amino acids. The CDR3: CASTMGQGAFETQYF. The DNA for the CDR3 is TGTGCCAGCACCATGGGACAGGGGGCATTTGAGACCCAGTACTTC.